This TCR beta chain was found in a study of beta chain features in type 1 diabetes. Overall study: Age, gender, cell numbers and subset yield matched between patients and controls.

The entirety of the isolated RNA underwent reverse transcription, so expressed TCRB transcripts were sequenced. The table came from immunoSEQ multiplex PCR; TCRdb's copy has only in-frame clones and leaves some out. This sample has some 360,000 clones, with 15% to 20% found just once. Looked up from germline, CDR1 is SGHTA and CDR2 is FQGNSA. Deletions cut 2 bases from V and 4 bases from J, with 9 bases between. CDR3 size: 15 residues. Sequencing was performed on naive CD4+ T cells from blood. The rearrangement links TRBV7-2 to TRBJ1-6; TRBD1 is a possible D gene (6 bases). The sequence was collected from a woman aged 18-30 years in good health. The CDR3 here is CASSLIRGYNSPLHF. The CDR3 region has the DNA TGTGCCAGCAGCTTAATCAGGGGTTATAATTCACCCCTCCACTTT. Variable domain in full (rest from reference TRBV7-2 and TRBJ1-6): GAGVSQSPSNKVTEKGKDVELRCDPISGHTALYWYRQSLGQGLEFLIYFQGNSAPDKSGLPSDRFSAERTGGSVSTLTIQRTQQEDSAVYLCASSLIRGYNSPLHFGNGTRLTVT.